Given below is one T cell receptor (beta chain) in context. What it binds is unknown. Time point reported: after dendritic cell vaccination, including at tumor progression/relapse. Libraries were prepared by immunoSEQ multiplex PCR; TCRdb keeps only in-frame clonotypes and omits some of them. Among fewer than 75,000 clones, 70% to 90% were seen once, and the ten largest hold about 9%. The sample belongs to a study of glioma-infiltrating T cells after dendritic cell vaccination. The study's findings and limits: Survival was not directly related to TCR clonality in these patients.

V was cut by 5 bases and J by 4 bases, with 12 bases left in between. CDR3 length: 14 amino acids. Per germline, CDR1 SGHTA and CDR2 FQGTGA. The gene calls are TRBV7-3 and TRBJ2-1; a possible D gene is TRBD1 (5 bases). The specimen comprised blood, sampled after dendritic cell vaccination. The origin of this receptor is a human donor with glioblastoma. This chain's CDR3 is CASSHDSYYNEQFF. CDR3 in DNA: TGTGCCAGCAGCCACGACAGCTATTACAATGAGCAGTTCTTC.